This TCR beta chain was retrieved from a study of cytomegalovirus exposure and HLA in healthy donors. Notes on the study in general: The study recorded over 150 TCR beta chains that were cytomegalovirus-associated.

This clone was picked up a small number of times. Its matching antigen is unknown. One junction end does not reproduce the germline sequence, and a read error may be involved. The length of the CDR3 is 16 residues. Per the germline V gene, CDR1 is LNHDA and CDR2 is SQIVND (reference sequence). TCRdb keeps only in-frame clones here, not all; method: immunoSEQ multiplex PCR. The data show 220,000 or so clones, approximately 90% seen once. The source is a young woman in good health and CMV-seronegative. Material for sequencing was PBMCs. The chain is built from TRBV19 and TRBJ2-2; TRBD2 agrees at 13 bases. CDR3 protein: CASSRLAGGNIGELFF. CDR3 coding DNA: TGTGCCAGTAGTAGACTAGCGGGAGGAAACATCGGGGAGCTGTTTTTT.